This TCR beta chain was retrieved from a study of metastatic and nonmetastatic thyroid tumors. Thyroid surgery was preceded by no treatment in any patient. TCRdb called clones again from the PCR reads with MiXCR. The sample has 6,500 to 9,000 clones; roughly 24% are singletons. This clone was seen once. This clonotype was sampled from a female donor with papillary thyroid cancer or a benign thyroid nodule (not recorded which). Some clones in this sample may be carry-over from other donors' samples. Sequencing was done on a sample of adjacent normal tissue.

The CDR3, as DNA: TGTGCCAGCAGCTCGACGGGGGGGGGCACAGATACGCAGTATTTT. This gives the protein CASSSTGGGTDTQYF. The chain employs TRBV11-2 and TRBJ2-3; TRBD2 matches 8 bases. The ends lost 4 bases at V and 1 base at J; junction bases unmatched: 4. The germline V gene has CDR1 SGHAT and CDR2 FQNNGV. The CDR3 consists of 15 residues. Drawing the rest from reference TRBV11-2 and TRBJ2-3, the complete variable domain is EAGVAQSPRYKIIEKRQSVAFWCNPISGHATLYWYQQILGQGPKLLIQFQNNGVVDDSQLPKDRFSAERLKGVDSTLKIQPAKLEDSAVYLCASSSTGGGTDTQYFGPGTRLTVL.